This T cell receptor beta chain was found in a study of cytomegalovirus exposure and HLA in healthy donors. Study-level points and caveats: There were reportedly fewer N-insertions in an Asian-associated ancestry cluster than the approximately 700-donor mean, in a later analysis. Presence/absence results assume similar sequencing depth per donor, which may not hold.

The PCR made use of 60 Vbeta and 13 Jbeta primers. Profiled with immunoSEQ multiplex PCR; TCRdb holds only in-frame clones, not every one. This table has 65,000 to 85,000 clones, over 70% appearing once. On this clone: What it recognizes is unknown.

The CDR3 has 16 amino acids. V shed 0 bases and J shed 5 bases, with 17 bases lying between them. The V gene's germline CDR1 is GTSNPN and CDR2 SVGIG (reference sequence). Sequenced: PBMCs. The sequence was collected from a man aged 45-65 years in good health and CMV-seropositive. This chain connects TRBV30 to TRBJ1-5, with D uncertain. The CDR3, as DNA: TGTGCCTGGAGTGTACGCGGGAGACTTCCTCATCAGCCCCAGCATTTT. It is translated as CAWSVRGRLPHQPQHF.